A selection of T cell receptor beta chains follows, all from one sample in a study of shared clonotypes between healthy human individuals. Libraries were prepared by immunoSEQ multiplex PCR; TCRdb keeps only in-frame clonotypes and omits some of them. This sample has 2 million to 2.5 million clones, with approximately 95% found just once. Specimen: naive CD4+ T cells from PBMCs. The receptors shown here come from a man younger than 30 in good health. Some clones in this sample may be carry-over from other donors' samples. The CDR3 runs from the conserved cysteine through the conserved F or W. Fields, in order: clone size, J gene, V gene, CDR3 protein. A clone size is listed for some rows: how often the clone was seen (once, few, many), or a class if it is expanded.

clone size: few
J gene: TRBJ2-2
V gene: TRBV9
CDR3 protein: CASSVQNTGELFF

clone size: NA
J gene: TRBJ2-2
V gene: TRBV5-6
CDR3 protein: CASSLSLAGEGGELFF

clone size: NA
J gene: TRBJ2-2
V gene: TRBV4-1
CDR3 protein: CASSQAKGPPIGELFF

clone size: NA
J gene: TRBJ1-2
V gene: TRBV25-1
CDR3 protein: CASRDNNYGYTF

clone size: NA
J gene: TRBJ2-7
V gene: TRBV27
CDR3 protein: CASSFGGTIIYEQYF

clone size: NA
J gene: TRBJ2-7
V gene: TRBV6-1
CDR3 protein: CASSEVLGLSSYEQYF

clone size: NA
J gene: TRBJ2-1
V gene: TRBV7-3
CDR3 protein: CASSPPGSLVGENEQFF

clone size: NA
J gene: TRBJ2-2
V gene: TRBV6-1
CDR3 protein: CASTGRTGRTGELFF

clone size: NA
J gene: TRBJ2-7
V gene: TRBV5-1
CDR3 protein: CASSVGRTSGSYEQYF

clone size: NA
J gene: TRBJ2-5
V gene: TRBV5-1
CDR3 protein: CASTRGVQETQYF

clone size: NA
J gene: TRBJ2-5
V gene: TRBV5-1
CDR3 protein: CASSLGGQGAETQYF

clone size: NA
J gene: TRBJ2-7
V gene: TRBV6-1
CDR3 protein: CASSELSRQYSYEQYF

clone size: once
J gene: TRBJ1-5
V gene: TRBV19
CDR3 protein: CASSIEGGPGTQPQHF

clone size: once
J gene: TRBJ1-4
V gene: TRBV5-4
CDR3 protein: CASSPKGQGLNEKLFF

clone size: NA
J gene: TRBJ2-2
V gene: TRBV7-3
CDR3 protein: CASSPSGRTGRAGELFF

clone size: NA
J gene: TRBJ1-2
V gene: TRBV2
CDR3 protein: CASRDVVGALGSDGYTF

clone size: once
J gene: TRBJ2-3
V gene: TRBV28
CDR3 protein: CASDPARVLGTDTQYF

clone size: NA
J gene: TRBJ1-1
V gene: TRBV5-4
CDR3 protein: CASSLGGRVTEAFF

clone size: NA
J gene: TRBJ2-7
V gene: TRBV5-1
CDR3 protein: CASSLAGQGGEEQYF

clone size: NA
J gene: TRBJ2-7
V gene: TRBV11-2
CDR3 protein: CASSLDRGFGEQYF

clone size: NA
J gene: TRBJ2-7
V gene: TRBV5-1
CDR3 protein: CASSAGQGSVYEQYF

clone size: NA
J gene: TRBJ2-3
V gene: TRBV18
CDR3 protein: CASSPLISGRARDTQYF

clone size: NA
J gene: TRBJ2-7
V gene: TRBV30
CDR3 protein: CAWSSTGRDEQYF

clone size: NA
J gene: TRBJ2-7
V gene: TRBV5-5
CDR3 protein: CASSFRGGPYEQYF

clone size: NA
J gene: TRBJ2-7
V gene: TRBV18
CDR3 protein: CASSPPTADEQYF